The 30 T cell receptor beta chains below all came from one sample that was sequenced in a study of T cell changes during pregnancy in multiple sclerosis. Method: immunoSEQ multiplex PCR; TCRdb's copy keeps in-frame clones and lacks some. Of almost 40,000 clones listed, around 91% are singletons. This specimen consisted of CD4+ T cells from peripheral blood mononuclear cells, obtained in the second trimester of pregnancy. These receptors originate from a female donor in good health, enrolled as a control in a pregnancy study.

The CDR3 DNA sequence: TGTGCCAGTACTCCGACAGGGGTAGACACCATATATTTT. The encoded protein is CASTPTGVDTIYF. V and J are TRBV19 and TRBJ1-3, with TRBD1 matching 8 bases. This CDR3 is built from 13 residues. V was clipped by 7 bases and J by 8 bases; unmatched bases: 7. The germline CDR1 and CDR2 sequences are LNHDA and SQIVND (reference sequence).

V and J are TRBV7-8 and TRBJ1-1; 8 bases fit TRBD1. The trim removed 5 bases at V and 5 bases at J, leaving 7 bases unmatched. CDR3 length: 14 amino acids. Germline lookup yields CDR1 SGHVS and CDR2 FQNEAQ. The CDR3 reads CASSVQGVGTEAFF. The CDR3 DNA follows: TGTGCCAGCAGCGTACAGGGGGTTGGGACTGAAGCTTTCTTT.

The chain carries TRBV30 and TRBJ1-3; no clear D gene. This CDR3 region has 14 residues. V shed 2 bases and J shed 0 bases, with 8 bases lying between them. The germline gives CDR1 GTSNPN, CDR2 SVGIG (reference sequence). The CDR3 is CAWSISSSGNTIYF. CDR3 DNA sequence: TGTGCCTGGAGTATATCGAGCTCTGGAAACACCATATATTTT.

This sequence joins TRBV16 and TRBJ1-6, with D tentatively TRBD1 (6 bases). CDR1 and CDR2 (germline): KGHSY, FQNENV. The CDR3 has 17 amino acids. V lost 4 bases to trimming and J lost 9 bases, with 22 bases between them. CDR3 region: CASSRLEAGAVGSPLHF. In nucleotides, the CDR3 is TGTGCCAGCAGCCGCCTCGAGGCGGGGGCGGTGGGTTCACCCCTCCACTTT.

This clone was seen only a few times. CDR3 sequence reads: CATAEIYPGPPLHF. The CDR3 DNA reads as TGTGCCACCGCAGAGATATATCCAGGGCCACCCCTCCACTTT. The chain combines TRBV19 with TRBJ1-6; perhaps TRBD1 as D (5 bases). The V end was cut by 10 bases, the J end by 11 bases, with 21 bases between. The CDR3 spans 14 residues. Germline CDR1 and CDR2: LNHDA and SQIVND (reference sequence).

The chain is built from TRBV4-1 and TRBJ1-2; 9 bases are a match to TRBD1. CDR3 length: 16 amino acids. Germline values: CDR1 MGHRA, CDR2 YSYEKL. Germline trimming cut 2 bases from V and 7 bases from J; bases unmatched to any gene: 11. The DNA of the CDR3 is TGCGCCAGCAGCCAACGGACCGGGACAGGGCGTCCTGGCTACACCTTC. Translation gives CASSQRTGTGRPGYTF.

CDR3 protein: CASSLGRAEKLFF. The CDR3 nucleotides are TGCGCCAGCAGCCTTGGGAGGGCAGAAAAACTGTTTTTT. The chain uses TRBV5-1 and TRBJ1-4; D is unresolved. The CDR3 spans 13 residues. Per germline, CDR1 SGHRS and CDR2 YFSETQ. The V end was cut by 4 bases, the J end by 8 bases, with 12 bases between.

In this sample, this clone turned up a few times. The rearrangement uses TRBV14 and TRBJ1-2; D might be TRBD1 (5 bases). Trimming shortened V by 3 bases and J by 4 bases, and 9 bases separated the two germline ends. From germline, CDR1 is SGHDN and CDR2 FVKESK. The CDR3 extends over 13 amino acids. CDR3 sequence: CASSQGQGYGYTF. DNA for the CDR3: TGTGCCAGCAGCCAGGGGCAGGGCTATGGCTACACCTTC. The full variable domain, rest sourced from reference TRBV14 and TRBJ1-2, is EAGVTQFPSHSVIEKGQTVTLRCDPISGHDNLYWYRRVMGKEIKFLLHFVKESKQDESGMPNNRFLAERTGGTYSTLKVQPAELEDSGVYFCASSQGQGYGYTFGSGTRLTVV.

This clone has just a few counts. The chain has TRBV7-7 and TRBJ1-5; unclear D gene. CDR3 size: 11 residues. CDR1 is SSHAT and CDR2 is FNYEAQ in the germline V gene (reference sequence). The CDR3 region is CATNNNQPQHF. DNA for the CDR3: TGTGCTACAAATAACAATCAGCCCCAGCATTTT.

The chain uses TRBV4-3 and TRBJ2-5, with D maybe TRBD1 (5 bases). The CDR3 is 14 residues long. Trimming shortened V by 4 bases and J by 5 bases, and 14 bases separated the two germline ends. Germline CDR1 and CDR2: LGHNA and YSLEER. The CDR3, as DNA: TGCGCCAGCAGCCCAACGACAGTCGGGGAGACCCAGTACTTC. Encoded protein: CASSPTTVGETQYF.

The chain is built from TRBV14 and TRBJ1-2; 9 positions match TRBD1. The CDR3 runs to 16 residues. The germline gives CDR1 SGHDN, CDR2 FVKESK. Trimming took 4 bases from V and 7 from J; bases not matched to a gene: 13. The CDR3 region is CASSPLPAGTGSGYTF. The CDR3 bases are TGTGCCAGCAGCCCCCTACCCGCCGGGACAGGGAGTGGCTACACCTTC.

The genes are TRBV27 and TRBJ1-2; D remains unclear. The CDR3 is made up of 17 amino acids. Deletions cut 6 bases from V and 7 bases from J, with 27 bases between. The germline V gene has CDR1 MNHEY and CDR2 SMNVEV (reference sequence). For the CDR3, the DNA is TGTGCCAGCAGCTCTCCCGGGAAGAAAAGTGGGGAAATTGGCTACACCTTC. It specifies CASSSPGKKSGEIGYTF.

V gene TRBV4-3 combines with J gene TRBJ2-1; the match to TRBD2 covers 9 bases. V lost 4 bases and J lost 10; bases outside the gene matches: 14. Germline V CDR1 and CDR2: LGHNA, YSLEER. This CDR3 has 16 amino acids. CDR3 sequence: CASSPLWGGGAEEQFF. The CDR3 DNA reads as TGCGCCAGCAGCCCCTTGTGGGGCGGGGGGGCGGAGGAGCAGTTCTTC.

The chain employs TRBV10-3 and TRBJ1-2, with 9 bases identical to TRBD1. This CDR3 is 16 amino acids long. The V segment lost 5 bases and the J segment 6 bases; nucleotides outside the gene matches: 13. CDR1 and CDR2 (germline): ENHRY, SYGVKD. The CDR3 spells CAISNQVTGGANGYTF. The CDR3 region has the DNA TGTGCCATCAGTAATCAAGTAACAGGGGGCGCCAATGGCTACACCTTC.

This clone appeared a single time. The CDR3 nucleotides read TGTGCCAGCAGCTCCGGGACAGGCCGACAAGAGACCCAGTACTTC. This sequence encodes CASSSGTGRQETQYF. J is TRBJ2-5 and V is TRBV7-3; 8 bases match TRBD1. This CDR3 comprises 15 residues. With V trimmed by 4 bases and J by 2 bases, 6 bases remained unmatched. Germline V gene sequence: CDR1 SGHTA, CDR2 FQGTGA.

The chain combines TRBV5-1 with TRBJ2-3; 7 nucleotides line up with TRBD2. Germline CDR1 reads SGHRS; CDR2 reads YFSETQ. With V trimmed by 7 bases and J by 0 bases, 5 bases remained unmatched. There are 14 residues in the CDR3. The chain's CDR3 is CASAREGSTDTQYF. CDR3 coding DNA: TGCGCCAGCGCAAGGGAGGGTAGCACAGATACGCAGTATTTT.

The rearrangement uses TRBV14 and TRBJ2-3; possibly TRBD2 for D (7 bases). Germline V gene sequence: CDR1 SGHDN, CDR2 FVKESK. V was shortened by 4 bases and J by 3 bases, with 23 bases between the two germline ends. The CDR3 length is 18 residues. The CDR3 bases are TGTGCCAGCAGCCCATTCCGGAGGGGGGGAGGCCGGACAGATACGCAGTATTTT. This encodes CASSPFRRGGGRTDTQYF.

The sample holds one count of this clone. The J gene is TRBJ2-5, the V gene TRBV13; 8 nucleotides align to TRBD2. There are 14 residues in the CDR3. CDR1 and CDR2 from the germline V gene are PRHDT and FYEKMQ (reference sequence). J was trimmed by 5 bases and V by 0 bases; bases with no gene match: 2. The chain's CDR3 is CASSLGGGAETQYF. For the CDR3, the DNA is TGTGCCAGCAGCTTAGGCGGGGGGGCTGAGACCCAGTACTTC.

The chain couples TRBV29-1 to TRBJ2-1, with no clear D. The CDR3 extends over 13 amino acids. V was clipped by 2 bases and J by 0 bases, with 5 bases between them. Per germline, CDR1 SQVTM and CDR2 ANQGSEA. DNA of the CDR3: TGCAGCGTTGAACTGAGCTCCTACAATGAGCAGTTCTTC. Its translation: CSVELSSYNEQFF.

This rearrangement joins TRBV7-2 to TRBJ2-1, with D maybe TRBD2 (5 bases). The germline V and J ends were trimmed by 5 bases and 6 bases, with 17 bases remaining between them. This CDR3 contains 15 residues. Germline lookup yields CDR1 SGHTA and CDR2 FQGNSA. The DNA of the CDR3 is TGTGCCAGCAGCCGACCCGGGTCTAGCTCCAATGAGCAGTTCTTC. This sequence encodes CASSRPGSSSNEQFF. The full variable domain, rest sourced from reference TRBV7-2 and TRBJ2-1, is GAGVSQSPSNKVTEKGKDVELRCDPISGHTALYWYRQSLGQGLEFLIYFQGNSAPDKSGLPSDRFSAERTGGSVSTLTIQRTQQEDSAVYLCASSRPGSSSNEQFFGPGTRLTVL.

The chain has TRBV7-9 and TRBJ2-2, with 8 bases aligning to TRBD1. This CDR3 has 18 amino acids. In germline, CDR1 is SEHNR, CDR2 FQNEAQ (reference sequence). The trim removed 0 bases at V and 5 bases at J, leaving 11 bases unmatched. CDR3 amino acids: CASSLATGQGVATGELFF. DNA for the CDR3: TGTGCCAGCAGCTTAGCAACCGGACAGGGTGTTGCGACCGGGGAGCTGTTTTTT. Using reference TRBV7-9 and TRBJ2-2 for the parts outside the CDR3, the full variable domain is DTGVSQNPRHKITKRGQNVTFRCDPISEHNRLYWYRQTLGQGPEFLTYFQNEAQLEKSRLLSDRFSAERPKGSFSTLEIQRTEQGDSAMYLCASSLATGQGVATGELFFGEGSRLTVL.

This clone has more than one count but fewer than ten. The CDR3 reads CASSLESGSHTEAFF. The CDR3 region has the DNA TGTGCCAGCAGCTTGGAGTCAGGGTCGCACACTGAAGCTTTCTTT. This chain uses TRBV5-6 with TRBJ1-1; D perhaps matches TRBD1 (5 bases). The CDR3 is 15 amino acids. The germline CDR1 and CDR2 sequences are SGHDT and YYEEEE. The V end lost 0 bases, the J end lost 3 bases, and 12 bases lay between the germline ends.

The rearrangement joins TRBV7-6 to TRBJ2-3; TRBD2 is a possible D gene (7 bases). The CDR3 extends over 15 amino acids. CDR1 and CDR2 from the germline V gene are SGHVS and FNYEAQ. Trimming removed 4 bases at V and 6 bases at J, with 17 bases between. The CDR3 here is CASSYGGGPRDTQYF. The CDR3 DNA sequence: TGTGCCAGCAGCTACGGCGGGGGCCCGCGGGATACGCAGTATTTT. Using reference TRBV7-6 and TRBJ2-3 for the parts outside the CDR3, the full variable domain is GAGVSQSPRYKVTKRGQDVALRCDPISGHVSLYWYRQALGQGPEFLTYFNYEAQQDKSGLPNDRFSAERPEGSISTLTIQRTEQRDSAMYRCASSYGGGPRDTQYFGPGTRLTVL.

This sequence joins TRBV4-2 and TRBJ2-1; D remains unclear. Trimming removed 1 base at V and 3 bases at J, with 10 bases between. The CDR3 is 15 amino acids. Germline V CDR1 and CDR2: LGHNA, YNFKEQ. CDR3 residues: CASSQGLASYNEQFF. The CDR3 DNA reads as TGTGCCAGCAGCCAAGGACTTGCCAGCTACAATGAGCAGTTCTTC.

The gene calls are TRBV19 and TRBJ2-1; D might be TRBD2 (6 bases). Trimming removed 1 base at V and 3 bases at J, with 19 bases between. CDR1 is LNHDA and CDR2 is SQIVND in the germline V gene (reference sequence). The CDR3 totals 18 residues. The CDR3 sequence is CASSIGPEKGRSYNEQFF. The CDR3 DNA reads as TGTGCCAGTAGTATAGGGCCCGAAAAGGGGAGGAGCTACAATGAGCAGTTCTTC. The whole variable domain, remainder taken from reference TRBV19 and TRBJ2-1, is DGGITQSPKYLFRKEGQNVTLSCEQNLNHDAMYWYRQDPGQGLRLIYYSQIVNDFQKGDIAEGYSVSREKKESFPLTVTSAQKNPTAFYLCASSIGPEKGRSYNEQFFGPGTRLTVL.

CDR3 loop: CASSFRQGGLNEQFF. CDR3 coding DNA: TGTGCCAGCAGCTTTCGACAGGGTGGTTTGAATGAGCAGTTCTTC. The chain combines TRBV7-6 with TRBJ2-1; 7 bases are a match to TRBD1. The CDR3 has 15 amino acids. With 3 bases clipped from V and 7 bases from J, the junction kept 9 bases outside the gene matches. Germline-derived CDR1 and CDR2 are SGHVS and FNYEAQ.

About this clone itself: The same CDR3 is also encoded by other DNA sequences in this sample. The rearrangement links TRBV13 to TRBJ2-7, with 13 bases lining up with TRBD2. V was pared by 5 bases and J by 5 bases, with 6 bases of the junction left unmatched. This CDR3 is 15 amino acids long. The germline gives CDR1 PRHDT, CDR2 FYEKMQ (reference sequence). The CDR3 sequence: CASSPRLAGGDEQYF. In DNA form, the CDR3 reads TGTGCCAGCAGCCCTCGACTAGCGGGGGGAGACGAGCAGTACTTC. Based on the CDR3 plus reference TRBV13 and TRBJ2-7, the full variable domain is AAGVIQSPRHLIKEKRETATLKCYPIPRHDTVYWYQQGPGQDPQFLISFYEKMQSDKGSIPDRFSAQQFSDYHSELNMSSLELGDSALYFCASSPRLAGGDEQYFGPGTRLTVT.

The rearrangement joins TRBV11-1 to TRBJ2-7; a possible D gene is TRBD2 (6 bases). Germline assignment: CDR1 SGHAT and CDR2 FQDESV (reference sequence). Trimming removed 5 bases at V and 0 bases at J, with 14 bases between. CDR3 length equals 15 residues. The CDR3 sequence: CASSPRLASSYEQYF. The CDR3 region has the DNA TGTGCCAGCAGCCCTCGCCTAGCGAGCTCCTACGAGCAGTACTTC.

The chain joins TRBV2 to TRBJ1-2; TRBD1 matches at 8 bases. The CDR3 sequence is 16 residues long. Trimming took 5 bases from V and 4 from J; bases not matched to a gene: 12. Germline loops: CDR1 SNHLY, CDR2 FYNNEI. The CDR3 sequence: CASSPGQGELSYGYTF. Written as DNA, the CDR3 is TGTGCCAGCAGTCCCGGACAGGGCGAGCTCTCCTATGGCTACACCTTC.

This clone appeared once. This rearrangement joins TRBV7-9 to TRBJ2-7; D not certain. This CDR3 region has 12 residues. CDR1 is SEHNR and CDR2 is FQNEAQ in the germline V gene (reference sequence). V gave up 5 bases and J gave up 9 bases, with 14 bases separating them. CDR3 sequence reads: CASSDGGPGQYF. The CDR3 bases are TGTGCCAGCAGCGACGGCGGCCCGGGGCAGTACTTC. Full variable domain (missing parts from reference TRBV7-9 and TRBJ2-7): DTGVSQNPRHKITKRGQNVTFRCDPISEHNRLYWYRQTLGQGPEFLTYFQNEAQLEKSRLLSDRFSAERPKGSFSTLEIQRTEQGDSAMYLCASSDGGPGQYFGPGTRLTVT.